The next 20 T cell receptor beta chains were all read from a single sample in a study of T cell repertoires and HLA-DP antigens. Sequenced by immunoSEQ multiplex PCR; TCRdb stores in-frame clones only, minus some. The data contain about 73,000 clones, around 77% of them seen just once; the ten biggest clones take up around 1.4%. Antigen specificity for these receptors is unknown. Sequencing used CD4+ T cells from PBMCs. The source is a man between 60 and 70 years old in good health and CMV-seronegative.

This clone is a singleton in its sample. The chain uses TRBV5-1 and TRBJ2-2; weak D call: TRBD2 (6 bases). CDR3 length equals 13 residues. CDR1 and CDR2 (germline): SGHRS, YFSETQ. The V and J ends lost 0 bases and 7 bases respectively, with 7 bases between them. CDR3 loop: CASSLAGDGELFF. The CDR3 bases are TGCGCCAGCAGCTTGGCGGGGGACGGGGAGCTGTTTTTT.

This chain links TRBV6-6 with TRBJ2-5; perhaps D is TRBD1 or TRBD2 (7 bases each). The CDR3 runs 12 residues. CDR1 is MNHNY, CDR2 SVGAGI, per germline (reference sequence). V dropped 6 bases and J dropped 9 bases, with 14 bases sitting between them. CDR3 coding DNA: TGTGCCAGCAGACAGGGGAGGGAGGCCCAGTACTTC. It codes for CASRQGREAQYF.

This clone was seen only a few times. This chain links TRBV25-1 with TRBJ2-5; 8 positions match TRBD2. There are 13 residues in the CDR3. Germline-derived CDR1 and CDR2 are MGHDK and SYGVNS. Unmatched junction bases numbered 4, after V lost 6 bases and J lost 4 bases. The CDR3 sequence is CASRPGGRETQYF. For the CDR3, the DNA is TGTGCCAGCAGGCCGGGGGGGCGAGAGACCCAGTACTTC. Supplemented by reference TRBV25-1 and TRBJ2-5, the full variable domain reads EADIYQTPRYLVIGTGKKITLECSQTMGHDKMYWYQQDPGMELHLIHYSYGVNSTEKGDLSSESTVSRIRTEHFPLTLESARPSHTSQYLCASRPGGRETQYFGPGTRLLVL.

The chain carries TRBV29-1 and TRBJ2-3; 7 bases match TRBD1. The V gene end was trimmed by 6 bases and the J gene end by 1 base; junction bases not matched to a gene: 7. The CDR3 sequence is 14 residues long. Germline CDR1 reads SQVTM; CDR2 reads ANQGSEA. The CDR3: CSVRRQGGTDTQYF. In nucleotides, the CDR3 is TGCAGCGTCCGAAGGCAGGGGGGCACAGATACGCAGTATTTT.

The genes are TRBV29-1 and TRBJ2-7; 8 bases fit TRBD2. V gave up 4 bases and J gave up 4 bases; unmatched junction bases: 3. From germline, CDR1 is SQVTM and CDR2 ANQGSEA. There are 12 residues in the CDR3. The CDR3 region is CSVVAGNYEQYF. In DNA, the CDR3 is TGCAGCGTTGTAGCGGGGAATTACGAGCAGTACTTC.

The chain couples TRBV6-1 to TRBJ2-1, with TRBD1 matching over 7 bases. With 7 bases clipped from V and 9 bases from J, the junction kept 12 bases outside the gene matches. This CDR3 region has 14 residues. The germline V gene encodes CDR1 MNHNS and CDR2 SASEGT. CDR3 amino acids: CASMSRDSYGEQFF. The CDR3 DNA reads TGTGCCAGCATGAGTCGGGACAGTTATGGTGAGCAGTTCTTC.

This chain joins TRBV19 and TRBJ1-2, with D perhaps TRBD1 (6 bases). The V end lost 3 bases, the J end lost 10 bases, and 12 bases lay between the germline ends. Germline V gene sequence: CDR1 LNHDA, CDR2 SQIVND (reference sequence). The CDR3 is made up of 12 amino acids. Here the CDR3 DNA reads TGTGCCAGTAGTATCGTCCCAGGGGCCTACACCTTC. This gives the protein CASSIVPGAYTF.

V gene TRBV6-6 combines with J gene TRBJ2-1; TRBD2 might be the D (6 bases). This CDR3 is built from 14 residues. Trimming stripped 4 bases from V and 7 bases from J, with 14 bases between. Germline CDR1 and CDR2: MNHNY and SVGAGI (reference sequence). CDR3: CASSWDSALNEQFF. In nucleotides, the CDR3 is TGTGCCAGCAGTTGGGACTCGGCGTTGAATGAGCAGTTCTTC.

Of note for this clone: A read error may account for a junction end that differs from germline. This chain links TRBV19 with TRBJ2-2; no definite D call. The CDR3 loop spans 13 amino acids. Per germline, CDR1 LNHDA and CDR2 SQIVND (reference sequence). CDR3 in DNA: TGTGCCAGCAGTAAAGGCTTCACCGGGGAGCTGTTTTTT. It is translated as CASSKGFTGELFF. The full variable domain, rest sourced from reference TRBV19 and TRBJ2-2, is DGGITQSPKYLFRKEGQNVTLSCEQNLNHDAMYWYRQDPGQGLRLIYYSQIVNDFQKGDIAEGYSVSREKKESFPLTVTSAQKNPTAFYLCASSKGFTGELFFGEGSRLTVL.

V usage is TRBV11-2 and J usage is TRBJ2-1, with D tentatively TRBD2 (6 bases). V lost 3 bases and J 6 bases, leaving 9 bases between the germline ends. The germline gives CDR1 SGHAT, CDR2 FQNNGV. CDR3 length: 13 amino acids. The CDR3 is CASSFGGPNEQFF. In DNA form, the CDR3 reads TGTGCCAGCAGCTTCGGGGGACCCAATGAGCAGTTCTTC. Supplemented by reference TRBV11-2 and TRBJ2-1, the full variable domain reads EAGVAQSPRYKIIEKRQSVAFWCNPISGHATLYWYQQILGQGPKLLIQFQNNGVVDDSQLPKDRFSAERLKGVDSTLKIQPAKLEDSAVYLCASSFGGPNEQFFGPGTRLTVL.

The rearrangement uses TRBV5-1 and TRBJ1-2; 7 nucleotides align to TRBD1. This CDR3 has 15 residues. With 2 bases clipped from V and 0 bases from J, the junction kept 4 bases outside the gene matches. The germline CDR1 and CDR2 sequences are SGHRS and YFSETQ. CDR3 in amino acids: CASSFTGQANYGYTF. The CDR3 coding sequence is TGCGCCAGCAGCTTCACTGGACAGGCTAACTATGGCTACACCTTC.

The rearrangement uses TRBV29-1 and TRBJ1-1; D remains ambiguous. Between the trimmed V and J ends, which lost 4 bases and 3 bases, there was a span of 15 bases. This CDR3 has 14 amino acids. Germline assignment: CDR1 SQVTM and CDR2 ANQGSEA. As DNA, the CDR3 is TGCAGCGTTGCCCGGTCAACAGTGGACACTGAAGCTTTCTTT. Its protein is CSVARSTVDTEAFF.

The chain employs TRBV6-4 and TRBJ1-4; D may be TRBD1 (5 bases). The CDR3 has 16 residues. Per the germline V gene, CDR1 is MRHNA and CDR2 is SNTAGT. Deletions cut 5 bases from V and 0 bases from J, with 13 bases between. The DNA of the CDR3 is TGTGCCAGCAGTACACAGGAGATTACAACTAATGAAAAACTGTTTTTT. Protein: CASSTQEITTNEKLFF.

V gene TRBV6-1 combines with J gene TRBJ1-1; D perhaps matches TRBD1 (5 bases). V lost 7 bases, J lost 8 bases, and 11 bases lay in between. The V gene's germline CDR1 is MNHNS and CDR2 SASEGT. The CDR3 contains 11 residues. The CDR3 protein is CASTTRDEAFF. The CDR3 bases are TGTGCCAGCACGACCCGGGACGAAGCTTTCTTT.

This clone was picked up a small number of times. This chain joins TRBV19 and TRBJ2-7; D is uncertain. CDR1 and CDR2 (germline): LNHDA, SQIVND (reference sequence). Between the trimmed V and J ends, which lost 6 bases and 1 base, there was a span of 10 bases. The CDR3 contains 13 residues. CDR3 amino acids: CASRSGSSYEQYF. The CDR3 bases are TGTGCCAGTAGATCAGGCAGTTCCTACGAGCAGTACTTC.

The count of this clone is one. The chain has TRBV4-3 and TRBJ2-1, with 10 bases aligning to TRBD2. This CDR3 is 15 amino acids long. The V gene's germline CDR1 is LGHNA and CDR2 YSLEER. With V trimmed by 2 bases and J by 8 bases, 6 bases remained unmatched. CDR3 residues: CASSQRLAGAYEQFF. DNA for the CDR3: TGCGCCAGCAGCCAAAGGCTAGCGGGAGCCTATGAGCAGTTCTTC.

The rearrangement joins TRBV2 to TRBJ2-5; no clear D gene. This CDR3 is 12 amino acids long. Germline V CDR1 and CDR2: SNHLY, FYNNEI. The ends were cut back, 4 bases at V and 5 bases at J, with 8 bases in the middle. In DNA, the CDR3 is TGTGCCAGCAGTGTTGGGCGGGAGACCCAGTACTTC. Amino acid sequence: CASSVGRETQYF.

This clone is a singleton in its sample. J is TRBJ1-2 and V is TRBV9, with a weak D call TRBD1 (6 bases). This CDR3 contains 15 residues. V lost 0 bases and J lost 9, with 18 bases in between. Germline CDR1 SGDLS, CDR2 YYNGEE. This CDR3 reads CASSVGRGAFDCYTF. The CDR3 DNA is TGTGCCAGCAGCGTAGGACGGGGGGCATTCGATTGCTACACCTTC. Drawing the rest from reference TRBV9 and TRBJ1-2, the complete variable domain is DSGVTQTPKHLITATGQRVTLRCSPRSGDLSVYWYQQSLDQGLQFLIQYYNGEERAKGNILERFSAQQFPDLHSELNLSSLELGDSALYFCASSVGRGAFDCYTFGSGTRLTVV.

The chain joins TRBV4-1 to TRBJ1-2, with D unclear. V lost 0 bases to trimming and J lost 4 bases, with 9 bases between them. CDR1 and CDR2 (germline): MGHRA, YSYEKL. The CDR3 contains 14 residues. CDR3 sequence reads: CASSQEQLVYGYTF. In nucleotides, the CDR3 is TGCGCCAGCAGCCAAGAACAGCTTGTCTATGGCTACACCTTC.

This rearrangement joins TRBV5-1 to TRBJ2-3; either TRBD1 or TRBD2 may fit D (5 bases each). Per the germline V gene, CDR1 is SGHRS and CDR2 is YFSETQ. The CDR3 covers 15 residues. Trimming removed 2 bases from V and 6 bases from J, with 16 bases in between. The CDR3 nucleotides are TGCGCCAGCAGCTTATCAGGGAGAGGTGTGGATACGCAGTATTTT. Its translation is CASSLSGRGVDTQYF. Using reference TRBV5-1 and TRBJ2-3 for the parts outside the CDR3, the full variable domain is KAGVTQTPRYLIKTRGQQVTLSCSPISGHRSVSWYQQTPGQGLQFLFEYFSETQRNKGNFPGRFSGRQFSNSRSEMNVSTLELGDSALYLCASSLSGRGVDTQYFGPGTRLTVL.